These T cell receptor beta chains were read from a single sample in a study of long-term antiretroviral therapy in people with HIV. Repertoires were generated with immunoSEQ multiplex PCR, while TCRdb's copy carries only in-frame clones and drops some. Of some 20,000 clones in the sample, 82% are singletons; the top ten hold approximately 12%. Here the sequenced sample was unsorted PBMCs, taken around 2.5 years after starting antiretroviral therapy. These receptors all come from a man in his forties with HIV. CDR3s include the opening cysteine and the closing phenylalanine or tryptophan.

V: TRBV19
J: TRBJ1-2
CDR3: CATGSTGANYGYTF

V: TRBV4-1
J: TRBJ2-1
CDR3: CASSQGVAMSEQFF

V: TRBV10-3
J: TRBJ2-7
CDR3: CATLPGTSDGEQYF

V: TRBV30
J: TRBJ1-2
CDR3: CAWSVRGGNYGYTF

V: TRBV6-4
J: TRBJ1-1
CDR3: CASSLTGSTEAFF

V: TRBV25-1
J: TRBJ1-1
CDR3: CASSEYRGSTEAFF

V: TRBV9
J: TRBJ2-3
CDR3: CASASGRPPAADTQYF

V: TRBV18
J: TRBJ2-1
CDR3: CASSGVSPDNEQFF

V: TRBV6-5
J: TRBJ1-2
CDR3: CASSPQGGGGGYTF

V: TRBV5-4
J: TRBJ2-2
CDR3: CASSLVVGTSSSGELFF

V: TRBV7-2
J: TRBJ2-2
CDR3: CASSLSTGRGRTGELFF

V: TRBV27
J: TRBJ1-6
CDR3: CASSSGTRPMSPLHF